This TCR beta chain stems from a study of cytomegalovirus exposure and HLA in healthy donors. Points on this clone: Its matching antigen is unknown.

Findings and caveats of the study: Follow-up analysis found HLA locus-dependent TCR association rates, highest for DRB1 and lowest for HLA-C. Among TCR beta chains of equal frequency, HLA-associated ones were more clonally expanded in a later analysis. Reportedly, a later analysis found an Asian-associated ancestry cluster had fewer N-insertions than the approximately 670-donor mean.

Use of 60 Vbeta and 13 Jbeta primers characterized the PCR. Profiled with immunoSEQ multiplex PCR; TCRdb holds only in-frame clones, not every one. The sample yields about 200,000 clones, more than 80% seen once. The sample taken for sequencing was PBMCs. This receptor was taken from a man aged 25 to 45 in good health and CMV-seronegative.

The CDR3 nucleotides are TGTGCCATCAGTGAGTCATCAGGGGTGAACACTGAAGCTTTCTTT. Translating it yields CAISESSGVNTEAFF. This chain joins TRBV10-3 and TRBJ1-1; a possible D gene is TRBD1 (6 bases). In germline, CDR1 is ENHRY, CDR2 SYGVKD. Trimming cost V 0 bases and J 0 bases, with 8 bases left between them. The CDR3 runs to 15 residues.